This T cell receptor beta chain was documented in a study of shared clonotypes between healthy human individuals. Study observations and caveats: It was anticipated that sequencing depth would influence how many clonotypes donors shared. Rarefaction revealed incomplete sorted-subset sequencing despite large depth.

Profiling relied on immunoSEQ multiplex PCR, and the TCRdb table lists in-frame clones only, not all of them. The table lists some 2,100,000 clones, about 93% of them singletons, with roughly 1.7% in the top ten. The CDR3 length is 14 residues. The V gene's germline CDR1 is SGHRS and CDR2 YFSETQ. The germline V and J ends were trimmed by 4 bases and 5 bases, with 13 bases remaining between them. Turning to this clone: The antigen is undetermined.

Naive-designated CD8 cells lacked CD45RO, were positively enriched for CCR7, and omitted terminally differentiated effector memory CD45RA+ cells. This TCR was recovered from a young man in good health. Some clones in this sample may be carry-over from other donors' samples. Sequencing used naive CD8+ T cells from PBMCs. The chain uses TRBV5-1 and TRBJ1-5; no clear D. The CDR3 DNA reads TGCGCCAGCAGCCCATCAGACAACTATCAGCCCCAGCATTTT. It specifies CASSPSDNYQPQHF.